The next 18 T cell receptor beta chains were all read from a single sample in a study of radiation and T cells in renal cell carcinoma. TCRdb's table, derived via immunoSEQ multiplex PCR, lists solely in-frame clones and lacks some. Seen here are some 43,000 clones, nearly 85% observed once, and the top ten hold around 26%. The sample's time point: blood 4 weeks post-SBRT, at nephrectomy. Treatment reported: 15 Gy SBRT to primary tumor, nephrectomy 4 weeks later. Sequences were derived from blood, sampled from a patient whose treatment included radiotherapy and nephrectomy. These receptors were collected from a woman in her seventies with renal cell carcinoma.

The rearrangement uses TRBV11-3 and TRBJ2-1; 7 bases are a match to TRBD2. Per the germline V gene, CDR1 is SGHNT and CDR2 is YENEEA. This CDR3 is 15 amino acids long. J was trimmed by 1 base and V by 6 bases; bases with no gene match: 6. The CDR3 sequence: CASSPGGGSYNEQFF. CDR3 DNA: TGTGCCAGCAGTCCGGGGGGAGGGTCCTACAATGAGCAGTTCTTC.

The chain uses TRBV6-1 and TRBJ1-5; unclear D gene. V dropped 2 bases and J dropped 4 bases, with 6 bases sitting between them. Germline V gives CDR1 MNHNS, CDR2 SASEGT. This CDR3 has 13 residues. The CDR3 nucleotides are TGTGCCAGCAGTGAAAGGGAAAATCAGCCCCAGCATTTT. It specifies CASSERENQPQHF.

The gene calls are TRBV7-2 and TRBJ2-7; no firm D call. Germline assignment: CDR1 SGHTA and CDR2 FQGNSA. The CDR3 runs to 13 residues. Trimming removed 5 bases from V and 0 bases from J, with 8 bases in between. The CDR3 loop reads CASSGRNSYEQYF. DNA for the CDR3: TGTGCCAGCAGCGGGCGGAACTCCTACGAGCAGTACTTC. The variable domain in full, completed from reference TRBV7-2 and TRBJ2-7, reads GAGVSQSPSNKVTEKGKDVELRCDPISGHTALYWYRQSLGQGLEFLIYFQGNSAPDKSGLPSDRFSAERTGGSVSTLTIQRTQQEDSAVYLCASSGRNSYEQYFGPGTRLTVT.

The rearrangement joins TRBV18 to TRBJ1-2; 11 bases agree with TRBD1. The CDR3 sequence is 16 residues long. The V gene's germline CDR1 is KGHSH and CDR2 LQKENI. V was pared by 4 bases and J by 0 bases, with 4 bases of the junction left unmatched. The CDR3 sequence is CASSRGQGGPNYGYTF. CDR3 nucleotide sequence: TGTGCCAGCTCACGGGGACAGGGGGGGCCTAACTATGGCTACACCTTC.

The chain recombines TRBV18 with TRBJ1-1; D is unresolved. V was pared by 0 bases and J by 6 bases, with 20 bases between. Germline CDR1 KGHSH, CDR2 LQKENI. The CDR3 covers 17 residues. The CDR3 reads CASSPPHAHTGSAEAFF. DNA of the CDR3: TGTGCCAGCTCACCACCGCACGCACATACGGGTTCGGCTGAAGCTTTCTTT.

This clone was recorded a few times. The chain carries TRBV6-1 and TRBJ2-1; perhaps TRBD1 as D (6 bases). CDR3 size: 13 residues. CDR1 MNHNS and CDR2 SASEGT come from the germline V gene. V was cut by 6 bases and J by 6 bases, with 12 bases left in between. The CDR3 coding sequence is TGTGCCAGCAGACGAACAGGGTCCAATGAGCAGTTCTTC. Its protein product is CASRRTGSNEQFF.

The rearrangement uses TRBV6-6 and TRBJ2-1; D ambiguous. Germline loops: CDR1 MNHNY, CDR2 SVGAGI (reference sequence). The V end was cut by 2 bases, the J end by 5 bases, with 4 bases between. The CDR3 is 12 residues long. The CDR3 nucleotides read TGTGCCAGCAGTTACCAAAACAATGAGCAGTTCTTC. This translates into CASSYQNNEQFF.

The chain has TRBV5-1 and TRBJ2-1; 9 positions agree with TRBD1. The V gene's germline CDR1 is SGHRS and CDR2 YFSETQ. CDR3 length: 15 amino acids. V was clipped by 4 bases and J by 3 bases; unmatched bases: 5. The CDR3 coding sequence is TGCGCCAGCAGCAGGGACAGGGCGCTCTACAATGAGCAGTTCTTC. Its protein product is CASSRDRALYNEQFF.

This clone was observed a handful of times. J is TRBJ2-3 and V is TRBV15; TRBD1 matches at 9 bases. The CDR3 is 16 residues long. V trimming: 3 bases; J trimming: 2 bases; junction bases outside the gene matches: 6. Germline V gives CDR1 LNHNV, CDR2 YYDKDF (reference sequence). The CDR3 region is CATSSGGQGHTDTQYF. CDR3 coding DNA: TGTGCCACCAGCAGTGGGGGACAGGGACACACAGATACGCAGTATTTT. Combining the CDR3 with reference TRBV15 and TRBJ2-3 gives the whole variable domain DAMVIQNPRYQVTQFGKPVTLSCSQTLNHNVMYWYQQKSSQAPKLLFHYYDKDFNNEADTPDNFQSRRPNTSFCFLDIRSPGLGDTAMYLCATSSGGQGHTDTQYFGPGTRLTVL.

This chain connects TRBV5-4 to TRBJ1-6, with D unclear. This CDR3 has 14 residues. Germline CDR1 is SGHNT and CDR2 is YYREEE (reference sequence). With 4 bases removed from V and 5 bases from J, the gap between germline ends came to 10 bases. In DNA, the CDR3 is TGTGCCAGCAGCGTTGGGCTCAATAATTCACCCCTCCACTTT. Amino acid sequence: CASSVGLNNSPLHF.

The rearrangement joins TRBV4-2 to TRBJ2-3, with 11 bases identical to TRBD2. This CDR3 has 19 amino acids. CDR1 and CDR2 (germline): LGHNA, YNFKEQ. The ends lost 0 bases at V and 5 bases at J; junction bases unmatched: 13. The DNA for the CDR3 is TGTGCCAGCAGCCAAGAGGGAGGTATAGCGGGAGGGCCGCGAGATACGCAGTATTTT. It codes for CASSQEGGIAGGPRDTQYF.

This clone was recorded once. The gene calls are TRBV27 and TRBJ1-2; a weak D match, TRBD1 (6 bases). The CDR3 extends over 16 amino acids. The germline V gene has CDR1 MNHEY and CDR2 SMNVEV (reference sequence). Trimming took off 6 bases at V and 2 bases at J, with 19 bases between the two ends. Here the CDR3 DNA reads TGTGCCAGCAGACAGAGCTGGGGGCGCGGGAACTATGGCTACACCTTC. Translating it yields CASRQSWGRGNYGYTF.

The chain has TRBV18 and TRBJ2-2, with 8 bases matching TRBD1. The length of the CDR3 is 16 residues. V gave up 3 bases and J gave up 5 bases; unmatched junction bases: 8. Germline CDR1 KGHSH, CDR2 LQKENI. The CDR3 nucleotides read TGTGCCAGCTCACCTCAGACAGGGGTGGAAACCGGGGAGCTGTTTTTT. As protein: CASSPQTGVETGELFF.

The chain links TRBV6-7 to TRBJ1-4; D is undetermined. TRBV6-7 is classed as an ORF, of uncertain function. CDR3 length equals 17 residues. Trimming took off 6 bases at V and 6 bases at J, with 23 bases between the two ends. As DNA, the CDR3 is TGTGCCAGCAGAATCGAAGCAATGAGACGGTTGGATGAAAAACTGTTTTTT. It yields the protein CASRIEAMRRLDEKLFF.

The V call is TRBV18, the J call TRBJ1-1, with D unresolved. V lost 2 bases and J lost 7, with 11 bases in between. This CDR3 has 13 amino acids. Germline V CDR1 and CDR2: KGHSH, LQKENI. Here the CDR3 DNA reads TGTGCCAGCTCACCAGGGGTTACCTTTGAAGCTTTCTTT. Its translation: CASSPGVTFEAFF.

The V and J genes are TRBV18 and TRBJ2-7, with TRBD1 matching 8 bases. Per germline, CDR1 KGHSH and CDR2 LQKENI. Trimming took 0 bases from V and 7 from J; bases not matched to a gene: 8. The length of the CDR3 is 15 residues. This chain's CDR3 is CASSPPSQGASEQYF. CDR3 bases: TGTGCCAGCTCACCACCGTCGCAGGGGGCGAGTGAGCAGTACTTC.

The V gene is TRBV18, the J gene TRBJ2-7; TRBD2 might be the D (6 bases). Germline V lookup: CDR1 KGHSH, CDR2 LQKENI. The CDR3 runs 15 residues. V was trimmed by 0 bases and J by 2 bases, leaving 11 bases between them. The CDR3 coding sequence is TGTGCCAGCTCACCACCGGAGGGGTGGACCTACGAGCAGTACTTC. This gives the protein CASSPPEGWTYEQYF.

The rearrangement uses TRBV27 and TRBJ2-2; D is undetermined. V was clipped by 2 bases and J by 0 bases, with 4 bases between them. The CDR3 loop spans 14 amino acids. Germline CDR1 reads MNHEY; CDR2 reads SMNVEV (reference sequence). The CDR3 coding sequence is TGTGCCAGCAGTTTAGCGGCGAACACCGGGGAGCTGTTTTTT. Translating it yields CASSLAANTGELFF.